These T cell receptor beta chains were read from a single sample in a study of CD8+CD57+ T cells in acquired aplastic anemia. TCRdb re-derived calls from the reads in MiXCR, one entry per CDR3 protein. The data show some 140,000 distinct CDR3 sequences, about 54% seen once. Sequencing used sorted CD4+, CD8+, or CD8+CD57+ T cells (not recorded which) from PBMCs. These TCRs come from a human donor with aplastic anemia. CDR3s include the opening cysteine and the closing phenylalanine or tryptophan. Each record gives: J gene, D gene, clone size, V gene, CDR3 DNA, CDR3 protein. A D gene is named only where the DNA matches it firmly. Not all rows give a size; the values are once, few, many and, for expanded clones, a class.

>TRBJ2-5|.|.|TRBV7-3
TGTGCCAGCAGCTCCGCGGGTCTAGCGTCGGAGACCCAGTACTTC
CASSSAGLASETQYF
>TRBJ1-2|TRBD1|few|TRBV19
TGTGCCAGTAGTATCCCGGGACAGGGGGCGAATGGCTACACCTTC
CASSIPGQGANGYTF
>TRBJ1-3|.|once|TRBV15
TGTGCCACCACCGACCGACAGCTCTCTGGAAACACCATATATTTT
CATTDRQLSGNTIYF
>TRBJ2-7|TRBD2|.|TRBV11-2
TGTGCCAGCAGACGCGGGAGGGGGGACCACTCCTACGAGCAGTACTTC
CASRRGRGDHSYEQYF
>TRBJ1-6|.|many|TRBV5-4
TGTGCCAGCAGCCTAGGTGGCTCACCCCTCCACTTT
CASSLGGSPLHF
>TRBJ2-1|TRBD1|.|TRBV6-1
TGTGCCAGCAGTGAGGGACAGGGATCCTCCTACAATGAGCAGTTCTTC
CASSEGQGSSYNEQFF
>TRBJ2-3|TRBD2|once|TRBV25-1
TGTGCCAGCAGTCCCTCGGGGGGGGGGGAAAGCACAGATACGCAGTATTTT
CASSPSGGGESTDTQYF
>TRBJ2-3|TRBD2|.|TRBV4-2
TGTGCCAGCAGCCCCGGGACTAGCGCCTCTAGCACAGATACGCAGTATTTT
CASSPGTSASSTDTQYF
>TRBJ1-5|.|.|TRBV7-9
TGTGCCAGCAGCTTGTCCAGCAATCAGCCCCAGCATTTT
CASSLSSNQPQHF
>TRBJ2-5|.|few|TRBV3-1
TGTGCCAGCTTTGTGAGGGTGCCCCGTCGGGAGACCCAGTACTTC
CASFVRVPRRETQYF
>TRBJ1-2|.|.|TRBV15
TGTGCCACCAGCAGAGCCCTTGGGGTATCATGCTACACCTTC
CATSRALGVSCYTF
>TRBJ2-3|.|many|TRBV4-1
TGCGCCAGCAGCAAATTAGGGGACAAGAGCACAGATACGCAGTATTTT
CASSKLGDKSTDTQYF
>TRBJ2-1|.|.|TRBV15
TGTGCCACCAGCAGAGGGATGACGGCCTACAATGAGCAGTTCTTC
CATSRGMTAYNEQFF
>TRBJ2-6|.|.|TRBV18
TGTGCCAGCTCACCAGGGTCCGGGGCCAACGTCCTGACTTTC
CASSPGSGANVLTF
>TRBJ2-5|TRBD1|many|TRBV4-1
TGCGCCAGCAGCAACAACGAGGGGGCCCTTCGGACCCAGTACTTC
CASSNNEGALRTQYF
>TRBJ2-7|.|.|TRBV29-1
TGCAGCGCCATAGTGATGGTCGAGCAGTACTTC
CSAIVMVEQYF
>TRBJ2-7|.|many|TRBV11-1
TGTGCCAGCAGCTTGGAAGCTTGGGTGGAGGGGTACGAGCAGTACTTC
CASSLEAWVEGYEQYF
>TRBJ1-5|TRBD1|.|TRBV2
TGTGCCAGCAGAGTCGCACAGGGGAATCAGCCCCAGCATTTT
CASRVAQGNQPQHF
>TRBJ2-1|TRBD1|many|TRBV30
TGTGCCTCCAACGGGGGACAGGGGCCCCGTGACTCCTACAATGAGCAGTTCTTC
CASNGGQGPRDSYNEQFF
>TRBJ2-1|.|.|TRBV24-1
TGTGCCACCAGTGGTTCTAGAACTTACAATGAGCAGTTCTTC
CATSGSRTYNEQFF
>TRBJ1-4|.|.|TRBV7-9
TGTGCCAGCAGCTTAGGTCATAATGAAAAACTGTTTTTT
CASSLGHNEKLFF
>TRBJ2-7|TRBD1|.|TRBV4-1
TGCGCCAGCAGCCAAGGCATACAGGGGAACGAGCAGTACTTC
CASSQGIQGNEQYF
>TRBJ2-2|.|.|TRBV9
TGTGCCAGCAGCGTAGTCCAGTCTCATGGCGGGGAGCTGTTTTTT
CASSVVQSHGGELFF
>TRBJ2-7|TRBD1|many|TRBV2
TGTGCCAGCAGTGCCTTGGGACAGGGCTACTTCTACGAGCAGTACTTC
CASSALGQGYFYEQYF
>TRBJ2-3|TRBD2|.|TRBV10-2
TGCGCCAGCTCCCGCGCAAGCGGGGGGTTGGATACGCAGTATTTT
CASSRASGGLDTQYF
>TRBJ2-2|TRBD2|.|TRBV19
TGTGCCAGTAGTTCTAGCGGGGACACCGGGGAGCTGTTTTTT
CASSSSGDTGELFF
>TRBJ1-2|.|.|TRBV29-1
TGCAGCGTGAGTCCCACAGGAGATCCCTATGGCTACACCTTC
CSVSPTGDPYGYTF
>TRBJ2-7|TRBD2|.|TRBV10-3
TGTGCCACCAGTTCGCTAGCGGGGGAAGTAGGTGAGCAGTACTTC
CATSSLAGEVGEQYF
>TRBJ1-2|.|many|TRBV24-1
TGTGCCACCAGTGATTCTTCGACGGGTGGCTACACCTTC
CATSDSSTGGYTF
>TRBJ1-5|TRBD1|once|TRBV19
TGTGCCAGTAGGAGGACAGGGGGCCAGCCCCAGCATTTT
CASRRTGGQPQHF
>TRBJ1-6|.|few|TRBV10-3
TGTGCCATCAGTGAACAGGCTCCTAATTCACCCCTCCACTTT
CAISEQAPNSPLHF